This T cell receptor (beta chain) was sequenced for a study of blood T cell repertoires in COVID-19. Across the study: The samples span acute and convalescent COVID-19 from the United States, Italy and Spain. PBMCs, B-cell-depleted T cells, or T cells were the source of the cDNA or gDNA that made up the material.

V lost 2 bases to trimming and J lost 5 bases, with 26 bases between them. Germline CDR1 MNHEY, CDR2 SVGEGT. The CDR3 length is 19 residues. Under the authors' procedure: Reference gene primer amplification gave estimated nucleated cell counts. Repertoires were generated with immunoSEQ multiplex PCR, while TCRdb's copy carries only in-frame clones and drops some. For V, J and clone size, that table is used; D and trimming come from the DNA. The sample includes around 99,000 clones, less than 85% of them seen just once. V gene TRBV6-2 or TRBV6-3 combines with J gene TRBJ2-3; maybe TRBD2 (5 bases). This clonotype was obtained from a woman aged 80 or over with active or convalescent COVID-19. Sequencing was done on a sample of peripheral blood. The CDR3 here is CASSYGRWRGNDPGDTQYF. DNA of the CDR3: TGTGCCAGCAGTTACGGAAGGTGGAGAGGGAATGATCCGGGAGATACGCAGTATTTT.